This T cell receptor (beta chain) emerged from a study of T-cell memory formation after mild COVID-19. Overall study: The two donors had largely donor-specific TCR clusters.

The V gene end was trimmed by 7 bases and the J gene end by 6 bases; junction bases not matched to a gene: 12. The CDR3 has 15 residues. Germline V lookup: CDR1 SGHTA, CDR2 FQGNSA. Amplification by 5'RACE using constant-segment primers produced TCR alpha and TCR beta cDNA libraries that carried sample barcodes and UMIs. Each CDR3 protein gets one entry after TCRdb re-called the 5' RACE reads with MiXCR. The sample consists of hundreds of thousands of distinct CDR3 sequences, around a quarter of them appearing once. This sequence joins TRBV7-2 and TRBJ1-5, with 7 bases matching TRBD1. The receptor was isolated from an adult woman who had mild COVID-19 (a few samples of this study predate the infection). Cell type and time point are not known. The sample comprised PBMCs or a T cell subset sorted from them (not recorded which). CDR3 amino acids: CASNEGKGASQPQHF. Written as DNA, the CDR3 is TGTGCCAGCAACGAAGGAAAGGGGGCTAGTCAGCCCCAGCATTTT.